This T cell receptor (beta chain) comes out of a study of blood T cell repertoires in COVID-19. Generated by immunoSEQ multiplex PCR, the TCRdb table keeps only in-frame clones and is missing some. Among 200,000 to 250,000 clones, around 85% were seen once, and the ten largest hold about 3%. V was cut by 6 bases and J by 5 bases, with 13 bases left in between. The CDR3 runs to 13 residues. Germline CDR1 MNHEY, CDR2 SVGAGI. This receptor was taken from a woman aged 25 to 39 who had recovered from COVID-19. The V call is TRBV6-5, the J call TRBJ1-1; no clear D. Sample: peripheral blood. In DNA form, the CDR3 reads TGTGCCAGCAGCCTCTTGGGAGGGACTGAAGCTTTCTTT. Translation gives CASSLLGGTEAFF.